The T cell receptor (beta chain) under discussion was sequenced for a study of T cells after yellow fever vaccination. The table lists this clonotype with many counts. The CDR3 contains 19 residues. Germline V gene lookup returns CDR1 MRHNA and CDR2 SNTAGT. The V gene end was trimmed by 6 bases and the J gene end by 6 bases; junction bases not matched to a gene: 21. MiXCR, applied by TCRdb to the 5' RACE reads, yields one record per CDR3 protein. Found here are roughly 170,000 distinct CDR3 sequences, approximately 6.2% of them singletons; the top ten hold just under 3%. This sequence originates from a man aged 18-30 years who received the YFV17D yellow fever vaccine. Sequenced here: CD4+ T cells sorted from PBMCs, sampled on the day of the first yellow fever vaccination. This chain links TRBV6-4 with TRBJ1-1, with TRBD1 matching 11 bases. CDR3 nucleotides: TGTGCCAGCAGCACTATTCTCCCTAGATATCCGGGACAGGGGGCTGAAGCTTTCTTT. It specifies CASSTILPRYPGQGAEAFF.